A single sample is the source of the 21 T cell receptor beta chains below, sequenced in a study of blood T cell repertoires in COVID-19 (dated by TCRdb to 2020 to 2021). The library was obtained by the immunoSEQ multiplex PCR assay. TCRdb took over this immuneACCESS table, retaining in-frame rearrangements with V and J assigned. Such tables are incomplete; in checked studies, under half of the missing clones stem from an unresolved V gene, and the remainder is unexplained. This sample is represented by around 370,000 clones; roughly 91% of them were singletons. 1.2% of the sample is taken by the ten largest. The sequenced sample consisted of PBMCs or T cells enriched from blood (not recorded which). These receptors all stem from a young woman who had recovered from COVID-19.

This chain uses TRBV4-3 with TRBJ1-5, with D possibly TRBD1 on 6 matching bases. The V and J ends lost 0 bases and 10 bases respectively, with 13 bases between them. Germline V lookup: CDR1 LGHNA, CDR2 YSLEER. CDR3 size: 14 residues. The CDR3 loop reads CASSQEQGPSPQHF. CDR3 sequence (DNA): TGCGCCAGCAGCCAAGAACAGGGACCGTCTCCCCAGCATTTT.

The rearrangement links TRBV13 to TRBJ2-3; TRBD2 might be the D (5 bases). Per germline, CDR1 PRHDT and CDR2 FYEKMQ (reference sequence). V was pared by 5 bases and J by 3 bases, with 9 bases between. The CDR3 spans 13 residues. CDR3 sequence (DNA): TGTGCCAGCAGCCAACTAGGAACAGATACGCAGTATTTT. Translation: CASSQLGTDTQYF.

The V gene is TRBV3-1 (or the pseudogene TRBV3-2), the J gene TRBJ1-4; possible D gene TRBD1, 5 bases. The CDR3 runs to 14 residues. Germline V gene sequence: CDR1 LGHDT, CDR2 YNNKEL (reference sequence). Trimming cost V 2 bases and J 5 bases, with 9 bases left between them. The CDR3 loop is CASSQSPGNEKLFF. CDR3 in DNA: TGTGCCAGCAGCCAAAGCCCAGGGAATGAAAAACTGTTTTTT.

V gene TRBV4-3 combines with J gene TRBJ1-2, with D perhaps TRBD1 (5 bases). Germline CDR1 LGHNA, CDR2 YSLEER. V was pared by 4 bases and J by 5 bases, with 17 bases between. The CDR3 is made up of 15 amino acids. The CDR3 sequence: CASSPSGGILYGYTF. The DNA for the CDR3 is TGCGCCAGCAGCCCGAGCGGGGGTATTTTATATGGCTACACCTTC.

The chain combines TRBV18 with TRBJ2-7; unclear D gene. Germline V lookup: CDR1 KGHSH, CDR2 LQKENI. The germline V and J ends were trimmed by 3 bases and 6 bases, with 9 bases remaining between them. This CDR3 spans 12 amino acids. This CDR3 reads CASSPTLGEQYF. CDR3 bases: TGTGCCAGCTCACCGACTCTGGGCGAGCAGTACTTC. The whole variable domain, filled in from reference TRBV18 and TRBJ2-7, reads NAGVMQNPRHLVRRRGQEARLRCSPMKGHSHVYWYRQLPEEGLKFMVYLQKENIIDESGMPKERFSAEFPKEGPSILRIQQVVRGDSAAYFCASSPTLGEQYFGPGTRLTVT.

The chain joins TRBV5-5 to TRBJ2-7; weak D call: TRBD1 (5 bases). Trimming stripped 0 bases from V and 3 bases from J, with 13 bases between. This CDR3 has 15 residues. Germline V gene sequence: CDR1 SGHKS, CDR2 YYEKEE (reference sequence). The CDR3 DNA sequence: TGTGCCAGCAGCTTGGCCCCTGACAGAGGCTACGAGCAGTACTTC. Amino acids: CASSLAPDRGYEQYF.

Many counts were recorded for this clone. The genes are TRBV6-4 and TRBJ2-3; 7 nucleotides match TRBD2. Germline V gives CDR1 MRHNA, CDR2 SNTAGT. This CDR3 region has 15 residues. V was pared by 6 bases and J by 5 bases, with 11 bases of the junction left unmatched. The CDR3 DNA sequence: TGTGCCAGCAGCGTGAGGGCGGGGGAGGTAGATACGCAGTATTTT. It encodes CASSVRAGEVDTQYF.

CDR3 protein: CAWSRGGLRYGYTF. Here the CDR3 DNA reads TGTGCCTGGTCTCGGGGGGGGTTGCGCTATGGCTACACCTTC. V is TRBV30 and J is TRBJ1-2, with D possibly TRBD1 on 5 matching bases. Germline assignment: CDR1 GTSNPN and CDR2 SVGIG (reference sequence). The CDR3 consists of 14 residues. V lost 5 bases and J lost 4, with 17 bases in between.

This clone was counted only a few times. This chain joins TRBV3-1 (or the pseudogene TRBV3-2) and TRBJ2-2, with D possibly being TRBD1 (7 bases). V shed 0 bases and J shed 6 bases, with 14 bases lying between them. Germline CDR1 is LGHDT and CDR2 is YNNKEL (reference sequence). The CDR3 is 16 amino acids. DNA of the CDR3: TGTGCCAGCAGCCAAGATAGGGGCAGGGGGGCCGGGGAGCTGTTTTTT. Its translation is CASSQDRGRGAGELFF.

On this clone itself: Other DNA sequences in the sample encode the same CDR3. V and J are TRBV9 and TRBJ2-5, with a weak D call TRBD1 (6 bases). This CDR3 spans 14 amino acids. Deletions cut 0 bases from V and 2 bases from J, with 8 bases between. Germline values: CDR1 SGDLS, CDR2 YYNGEE. The CDR3: CASSVGQGQETQYF. The DNA of the CDR3 is TGTGCCAGCAGCGTAGGGCAGGGGCAAGAGACCCAGTACTTC.

The rearrangement links TRBV21-1 to TRBJ1-2; the DNA was not used to check the table's D call, TRBD1. TRBV21-1 is recorded as a pseudogene. The CDR3 is 16 amino acids. As DNA, the CDR3 is TGTGCCAGCAGCAACGCGGGGGGGACAGGGGGATGTGGCTACACCTTC. This codes for CASSNAGGTGGCGYTF.

In its sample, this clone was seen once. V usage is TRBV7-8 and J usage is TRBJ1-6; D gene ambiguous. Trimming removed 1 base at V and 0 bases at J, with 10 bases between. CDR3 size: 17 residues. The germline gives CDR1 SGHVS, CDR2 FQNEAQ. The CDR3 sequence: CASSLDGPFSYNSPLHF. The CDR3 bases are TGTGCCAGCAGCTTAGATGGGCCGTTCTCCTATAATTCACCCCTCCACTTT. Full variable domain (missing parts from reference TRBV7-8 and TRBJ1-6): GAGVSQSPRYKVAKRGQDVALRCDPISGHVSLFWYQQALGQGPEFLTYFQNEAQLDKSGLPSDRFFAERPEGSVSTLKIQRTQQEDSAVYLCASSLDGPFSYNSPLHFGNGTRLTVT.

The chain employs TRBV7-6 and TRBJ2-3, with TRBD1 identical over 9 bases. Germline-derived CDR1 and CDR2 are SGHVS and FNYEAQ. V shed 4 bases and J 0 bases; nucleotides not matched to a gene: 8. CDR3 size: 17 residues. In DNA form, the CDR3 reads TGTGCCAGCAGCTCGAGACGGGACAGGGCTAGCACAGATACGCAGTATTTT. It yields the protein CASSSRRDRASTDTQYF.

This chain connects TRBV7-2 to TRBJ2-3, with a tentative D call TRBD1 (6 bases). The germline V gene encodes CDR1 SGHTA and CDR2 FQGNSA. CDR3 size: 14 residues. V was trimmed by 2 bases and J by 11 bases, leaving 17 bases between them. For the CDR3, the DNA is TGTGCCAGCAGCTTACTTAGGACCAAGACAGGGCAGTATTTT. Protein sequence: CASSLLRTKTGQYF.

J is TRBJ1-6 and V is TRBV6-5; TRBD1 matches 7 bases. Germline V CDR1 and CDR2: MNHEY, SVGAGI. The CDR3 runs 13 residues. V lost 5 bases and J lost 10; bases outside the gene matches: 5. The CDR3 spells CASSRQGRSPLHF. The DNA for the CDR3 is TGTGCCAGCAGTCGACAGGGTCGGTCACCCCTCCACTTT.

This rearrangement joins TRBV4-2 to TRBJ2-1; tentative D call: TRBD2 (5 bases). CDR1 and CDR2 (germline): LGHNA, YNFKEQ. Between the trimmed V and J ends, which lost 0 bases and 5 bases, there was a span of 8 bases. The CDR3 extends over 14 amino acids. CDR3 sequence reads: CASSQETGNNEQFF. CDR3 nucleotides: TGTGCCAGCAGCCAAGAAACGGGAAACAATGAGCAGTTCTTC.

The chain carries TRBV28 and TRBJ1-1; 8 bases are a match to TRBD1. The CDR3 spans 13 residues. V lost 3 bases and J lost 7; bases outside the gene matches: 4. Germline V gene data show CDR1 as MDHEN and CDR2 as SYDVKM. This CDR3 reads CASSLGQDNEAFF. The CDR3 DNA sequence: TGTGCCAGCAGTTTGGGACAGGATAATGAAGCTTTCTTT.

This chain connects TRBV6-5 to TRBJ2-1; 13 bases match TRBD2. The CDR3 has 15 amino acids. V gave up 4 bases and J gave up 6 bases; unmatched junction bases: 3. Germline assignment: CDR1 MNHEY and CDR2 SVGAGI. The CDR3 DNA sequence: TGTGCCAGCAGTTTGACTAGCGGGGGGTCCAATGAGCAGTTCTTC. Translating it yields CASSLTSGGSNEQFF.

This sequence joins TRBV25-1 and TRBJ2-7; D unresolved. Germline V gene lookup returns CDR1 MGHDK and CDR2 SYGVNS. V was shortened by 3 bases and J by 4 bases, with 13 bases between the two germline ends. CDR3 length equals 14 residues. Written as DNA, the CDR3 is TGTGCCAGCAGTGAGCTGATGCGGAGATACGAGCAGTACTTC. Protein sequence: CASSELMRRYEQYF.

CDR3 protein: CASSSGANYNEQFF. DNA of the CDR3: TGTGCCAGCAGCTCTGGGGCGAATTACAATGAGCAGTTCTTC. The chain has TRBV5-4 and TRBJ2-1; D may be TRBD1 (5 bases). There are 14 residues in the CDR3. Germline V lookup: CDR1 SGHNT, CDR2 YYREEE (reference sequence). V was trimmed by 3 bases and J by 4 bases, leaving 11 bases between them.

The rearrangement uses TRBV27 and TRBJ2-5; no reliable D call. V was clipped by 5 bases and J by 11 bases, with 18 bases between them. Germline V gene data show CDR1 as MNHEY and CDR2 as SMNVEV (reference sequence). CDR3 length equals 13 residues. The CDR3 sequence is CASSGTDVLRQYF. Here the CDR3 DNA reads TGTGCCAGCAGTGGAACAGACGTCCTCAGACAGTACTTC.